This T cell receptor (beta chain) was found in a study of blood T cell repertoires in COVID-19. The authors' processing: For nucleated cells, counts were estimated from reference gene primer amplification. Libraries were prepared by immunoSEQ multiplex PCR; TCRdb keeps only in-frame clonotypes and omits some of them. That table furnishes V, J and clone size, whereas the DNA furnished D and trimming. The data show some 200,000 clones, around 81% seen once. Between the trimmed V and J ends, which lost 0 bases and 0 bases, there was a span of 9 bases. Germline V gene data show CDR1 as GTSNPN and CDR2 as SVGIG (reference sequence). This CDR3 comprises 14 residues.

Sequenced input: peripheral blood. This clonotype originated in a woman between 40 and 50 years old with COVID-19, enrolled during active disease. The J gene is TRBJ2-7, the V gene TRBV30; D unclear. The CDR3 here is CAWSVSGLSYEQYF. As DNA, the CDR3 is TGTGCCTGGAGTGTATCGGGTCTCTCCTACGAGCAGTACTTC.